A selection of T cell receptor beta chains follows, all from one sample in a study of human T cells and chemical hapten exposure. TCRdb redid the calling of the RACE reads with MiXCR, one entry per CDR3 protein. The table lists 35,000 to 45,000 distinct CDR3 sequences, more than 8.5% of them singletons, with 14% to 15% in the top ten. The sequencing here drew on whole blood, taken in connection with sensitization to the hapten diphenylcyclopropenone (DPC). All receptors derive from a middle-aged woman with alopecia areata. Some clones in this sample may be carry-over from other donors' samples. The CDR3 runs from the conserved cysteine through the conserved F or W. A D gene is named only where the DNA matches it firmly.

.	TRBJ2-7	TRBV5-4	CASSNAGGSYEQYF
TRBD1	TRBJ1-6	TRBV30	CAWSRQGASNSPLHF
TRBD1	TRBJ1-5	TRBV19	CASRHHRGDQPQHF
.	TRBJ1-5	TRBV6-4	CASTQSNQPQHF
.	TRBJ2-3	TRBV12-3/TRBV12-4	CASSLAAGGTDTQYF
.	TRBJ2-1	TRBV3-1	CASSPSRPHEQFF
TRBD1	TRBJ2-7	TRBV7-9	CASSSSQGDPSYEQYF
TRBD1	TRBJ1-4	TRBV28	CASSFLDREGEKLFF
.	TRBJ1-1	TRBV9	CASSPHRGSTEAFF
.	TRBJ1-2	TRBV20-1	CSARDRGSNYGYTF
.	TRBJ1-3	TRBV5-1	CASSPDLNPTSGNTIYF
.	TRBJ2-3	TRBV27	CASSLTPPGTDTQYF
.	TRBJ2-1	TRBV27	CASSSSGANRPFF
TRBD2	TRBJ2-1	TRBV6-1	CASSKSGGLVYNEQFF
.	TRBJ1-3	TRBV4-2	CASSQDGTKDTIYF
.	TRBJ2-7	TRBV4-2	CASRPSLGGYEQYF
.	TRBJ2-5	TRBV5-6	CASSLWTVQETQYF
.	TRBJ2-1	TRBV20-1	CSAWGHDYNEQFF
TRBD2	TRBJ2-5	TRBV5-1	CASSLGLAGQETQYF
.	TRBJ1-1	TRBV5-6	CASSLSGGAEAFF
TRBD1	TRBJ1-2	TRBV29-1	CSVDSTGGGYTF
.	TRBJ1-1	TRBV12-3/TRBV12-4	CASSPPQGITEAFF
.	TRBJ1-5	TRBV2	CASDPQGNQPQHF
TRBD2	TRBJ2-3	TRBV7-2	CASSPALIAGAGGTQYF
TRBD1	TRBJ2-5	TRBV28	CASSPAGTGFRKTQYF
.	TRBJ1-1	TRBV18	CASSHGQTGVEAFF
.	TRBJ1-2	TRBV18	CASSPVSDRGYTF
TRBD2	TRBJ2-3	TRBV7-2	CASSLVRGGTDTQYF
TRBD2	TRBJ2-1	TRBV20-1	CSATGLAGSAGHEQFF
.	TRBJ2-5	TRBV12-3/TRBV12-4	CASRPSFQETQYF
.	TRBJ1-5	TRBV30	CAWISGEGVFCNQPQHF
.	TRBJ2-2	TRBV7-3	CASSSGEGAATGELFF
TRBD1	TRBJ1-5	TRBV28	CASSNRGLDQPQHF
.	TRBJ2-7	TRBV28	CASSPLGRHSEQYF
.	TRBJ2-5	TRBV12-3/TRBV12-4	CASKQGRIQETQYF
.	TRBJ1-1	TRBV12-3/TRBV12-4	CASAVDTLNTEAFF
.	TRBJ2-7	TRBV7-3	CASSLTRGYEQYF
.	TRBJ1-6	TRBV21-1	CASSSQGPGNSPLHF
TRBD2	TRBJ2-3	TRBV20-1	CSASGGVTHYTDTQYF
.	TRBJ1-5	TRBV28	CASSQGKTSNQPQHF
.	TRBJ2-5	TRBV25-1	CASGIHRDQETQYF
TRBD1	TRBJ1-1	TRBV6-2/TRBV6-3	CASSYSRTGQNTEAFF
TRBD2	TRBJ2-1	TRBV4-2	CASSQDPGGTYNEQFF
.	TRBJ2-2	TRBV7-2	CASSPGTDRELFF
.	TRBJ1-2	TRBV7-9	CASSLDERTYTF
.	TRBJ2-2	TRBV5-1	CASSRSRTLSTGELFF
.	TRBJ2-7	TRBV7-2	CASSFGQASSYEQYF
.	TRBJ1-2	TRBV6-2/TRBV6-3	CASSYAGGSGYGYTF
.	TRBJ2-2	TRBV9	CASSVSLSGNTGELFF
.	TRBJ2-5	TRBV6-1	CASSEGIAPGGTQYF
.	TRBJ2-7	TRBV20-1	CSARKDTTYEQYF
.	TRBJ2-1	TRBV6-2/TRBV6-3	CASSYLISGEQFF
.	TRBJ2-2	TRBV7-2	CASSFYGAQGGELFF
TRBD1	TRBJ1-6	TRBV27	CASSSQGASYNSPLHF
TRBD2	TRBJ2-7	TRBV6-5	CASIITPGRESSYEQYF
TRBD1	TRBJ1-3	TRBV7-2	CASSPVGDRGSGNTIYF
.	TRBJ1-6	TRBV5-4	CASSLTDAPDSPLHF
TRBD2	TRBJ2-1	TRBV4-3	CASSQEASGGPSSYNEQFF